Presented here are 7 T cell receptor beta chains from one specimen sequenced in a study of cytomegalovirus exposure and HLA in healthy donors (dated by TCRdb to about 2017). Library preparation was by the immunoSEQ multiplex PCR assay. For the multiplex PCR, a mixture combining 60 forward primers for TCR Vbeta segments and 13 reverse primers for TCR Jbeta segments was used. TCRdb stores this immuneACCESS table with in-frame sequences only. Part of the clones is absent; in the studies checked, under half of the shortfall reflects unresolved V genes, and no reason is known for the rest. This sample is represented by approximately 110,000 clones; under 85% of them were singletons. The ten biggest clones cover about 2.2% of the sample. The sequencing sample was made of PBMCs. The source of these receptors is a man in his thirties or forties in good health and CMV-seronegative.

This clone has a handful of counts. Additional DNA sequences in this sample encode the identical CDR3. The V gene is TRBV7-9, the J gene TRBJ2-5; the match to TRBD2 covers 11 bases. This CDR3 is built from 15 residues. After removal of 5 bases from V and 3 bases from J, the junction contained 5 bases not matched to a gene. Germline CDR1 SEHNR, CDR2 FQNEAQ (reference sequence). The DNA for the CDR3 is TGTGCCAGCAGCCTCGGACTAGCGGGTGAAGAGACCCAGTACTTC. Protein sequence: CASSLGLAGEETQYF.

V is TRBV5-1 and J is TRBJ2-1; D is perhaps TRBD2 (6 bases). Germline V CDR1 and CDR2: SGHRS, YFSETQ. This CDR3 region has 16 residues. The V end was cut by 1 base, the J end by 3 bases, with 14 bases between. DNA for the CDR3: TGCGCCAGCAGCTTGTTGGCGTCTAGCGACTACAATGAGCAGTTCTTC. It translates to CASSLLASSDYNEQFF.

J is TRBJ2-2 and V is TRBV9, with 8 nucleotides matching TRBD2. Germline values: CDR1 SGDLS, CDR2 YYNGEE. This CDR3 region has 15 residues. With 5 bases clipped from V and 2 bases from J, the junction kept 5 bases outside the gene matches. CDR3 residues: CASRPGGANTGELFF. As DNA, the CDR3 is TGTGCCAGCAGACCCGGGGGGGCTAACACCGGGGAGCTGTTTTTT.

The chain couples TRBV28 to TRBJ2-5; TRBD1 matches at 7 bases. Unmatched junction bases numbered 6, after V lost 6 bases and J lost 2 bases. The CDR3 is made up of 14 amino acids. The germline V gene has CDR1 MDHEN and CDR2 SYDVKM. The CDR3 sequence: CASRSYRGQETQYF. The CDR3, as DNA: TGTGCCAGCAGGTCCTACAGGGGTCAAGAGACCCAGTACTTC.

A remark on this clone: The same CDR3 can be traced to other DNA sequences in this sample. This rearrangement joins TRBV4-1 to TRBJ1-3; D not certain. The ends were cut back, 1 base at V and 1 base at J, with 8 bases in the middle. Germline CDR1 is MGHRA and CDR2 is YSYEKL. CDR3 size: 15 residues. The CDR3 nucleotides read TGCGCCAGCAGCCAAGTCGGCGGATCTGGAAACACCATATATTTT. Translation gives CASSQVGGSGNTIYF.

The gene calls are TRBV4-1 and TRBJ1-5, with D possibly matching TRBD1 (5 bases). Between the trimmed V and J ends, which lost 4 bases and 0 bases, there was a span of 10 bases. The CDR3 sequence is 15 residues long. Germline V gene lookup returns CDR1 MGHRA and CDR2 YSYEKL. CDR3 loop: CASSPRGISNQPQHF. For the CDR3, the DNA is TGCGCCAGCAGCCCGCGGGGCATTAGCAATCAGCCCCAGCATTTT.

This sequence joins TRBV27 and TRBJ2-3; tentatively, D is TRBD1 (5 bases). Germline V gives CDR1 MNHEY, CDR2 SMNVEV (reference sequence). Trimming shortened V by 7 bases and J by 0 bases, and 14 bases separated the two germline ends. The CDR3 sequence is 15 residues long. CDR3 sequence reads: CASTLQDPSTDTQYF. The CDR3 region has the DNA TGTGCCAGCACCCTACAGGATCCTAGCACAGATACGCAGTATTTT.